Listed below are T cell receptor beta chains from one sample, sequenced in a study of beta chain features in type 1 diabetes. Libraries were prepared by immunoSEQ multiplex PCR; TCRdb keeps only in-frame clonotypes and omits some of them. The sample has roughly 400,000 clones, over 8.5% seen once. The specimen was central memory CD4+ T cells from blood. The receptors come from a young man with type 1 diabetes. Each CDR3 is given with its conserved first and last residue. The D gene is left open where the match is weak. Clone size appears in some rows only: once, few, many, or a class for an expanded clone.

d_call,cdr3_length,j_call,clone_size,v_call,cdr3_nt,cdr3_aa
NA,10,TRBJ1-1,NA,TRBV28,TGTGCCAGCAGAAGTGCTGAAGCTTTCTTT,CASRSAEAFF
NA,17,TRBJ2-2,NA,TRBV28,TGTGCCGGACGGAGCCTCATGGAATCGGGCAACACCGGGGAGCTGTTTTTT,CAGRSLMESGNTGELFF
TRBD2,15,TRBJ2-1,few,TRBV14,TGTGCCAGCAGCCAACTAGCGGGAGGATCTTCTGAGCAGTTCTTC,CASSQLAGGSSEQFF
NA,13,TRBJ2-5,few,TRBV18,TGTGCCAGCGCCCCAGGGGCGAGGGAGACCCAGTACTTC,CASAPGARETQYF
NA,13,TRBJ1-1,few,TRBV4-2,TGTGCCAGCAGCCCGAGAGGGGAGACTGAAGCTTTCTTT,CASSPRGETEAFF
NA,13,TRBJ2-5,few,TRBV10-3,TGTGCCATCAGTGGCCCCGAAGGGGAGACCCAGTACTTC,CAISGPEGETQYF
TRBD2,16,TRBJ2-5,few,TRBV19,TGTGCCAGTAGTACCTGGACCGGGGACTATCAAGAGACCCAGTACTTC,CASSTWTGDYQETQYF
NA,11,TRBJ1-1,many,TRBV4-3,TGCGCCAGCAGCCAGCTGCGAACTTCTTTCTTT,CASSQLRTSFF
TRBD2,14,TRBJ2-7,NA,TRBV5-4,TGTGCCAGCAGCCAGGATACCGGGACTAGCGGGAGACACTTC,CASSQDTGTSGRHF
NA,16,TRBJ2-3,NA,TRBV28,TGTGCCAGCAGTCAAGGGGGACGGATTAGCACAGATACGCAGTATTTT,CASSQGGRISTDTQYF
TRBD2,15,TRBJ2-7,few,TRBV4-2,TGTGCCAGCAGCCAAGGAGCTAGCGGGAGTTACGAGCAGTACTTC,CASSQGASGSYEQYF
NA,14,TRBJ1-5,NA,TRBV18,TGTGCCAGCTCACCTCAGGGGCAGGGTAAGCCCCAGCATTTT,CASSPQGQGKPQHF
NA,14,TRBJ1-2,NA,TRBV6-6,TGTGCCAGCAGTTACTCGAACCAGGCCTATGGCTACACCTTC,CASSYSNQAYGYTF